This entry is about one T cell receptor beta chain. Its cognate antigen is unknown. Losses at the gene ends were 4 bases for V and 2 bases for J; bases not matched to a gene: 13. The CDR3 loop spans 19 amino acids. CDR1 is SGHDT, CDR2 YYEEEE, per germline. Only in-frame clones appear in the TCRdb table, and some are missing; sequencing was by immunoSEQ multiplex PCR. The table records roughly 80,000 clones, 80% to 90% of them present only once. The sample originates from a study of OX40 agonist ivuxolimab in advanced cancers. The overall study: Ivuxolimab, an antibody acting as an agonist of OX40 (CD134), was used to treat patients. Administration of intravenous ivuxolimab to patients occurred every 2 weeks at 0.01 to 10 mg/kg. General study results and limits: The investigators did not determine what antigen specificity the expanded peripheral T cells had.

This specimen consisted of CD4+ or CD8+ T cells sorted from blood, obtained in a trial of the OX40 agonist ivuxolimab. The J gene is TRBJ2-6, the V gene TRBV5-6; 9 bases align to TRBD1. The receptor was derived from an adult with an advanced solid tumor such as melanoma, head and neck, liver or kidney cancer. CDR3: CASSRVLGQGGPGANVLTF. As DNA, the CDR3 is TGTGCCAGCAGCAGGGTTTTGGGACAGGGAGGCCCTGGGGCCAACGTCCTGACTTTC.